A selection of T cell receptor beta chains follows, all from one sample in a study of graft-versus-host responses after intestinal transplantation. The method was immunoSEQ multiplex PCR; TCRdb's version includes in-frame clones alone and lacks a portion of them. Found here are about 21,000 clones, about 57% of them singletons; the top ten hold about 0.94%. The sample in question was alloreactive CD4+ T cells from a mixed lymphocyte reaction culture, obtained before intestinal transplant. All receptors derive from a human patient who received an intestinal transplant. Both conserved end residues are part of each CDR3. The D gene is left open where the match is weak. The size field is filled for only some rows; it gives once, few, many or a size class.

V gene: TRBV5-1
J gene: TRBJ2-7
clone size: .
D gene: .
CDR3 DNA: TGCGCCAGCAGCTTAGCACCCATGAGCTCCTACGAGCAGTACTTC
CDR3 protein: CASSLAPMSSYEQYF

V gene: TRBV18
J gene: TRBJ1-1
clone size: .
D gene: TRBD1
CDR3 DNA: TGTGCCAGCTCACTCATTGACAGGGCGAACACTGAAGCTTTCTTT
CDR3 protein: CASSLIDRANTEAFF

V gene: TRBV10-2
J gene: TRBJ2-1
clone size: .
D gene: .
CDR3 DNA: TGCGCCAGCAGTGGCCAGGGGTACAATGAGCAGTTCTTC
CDR3 protein: CASSGQGYNEQFF

V gene: TRBV28
J gene: TRBJ1-6
clone size: once
D gene: .
CDR3 DNA: TGTGCCGGCCCCCACCCTCAGAAAAGCTCCTATAATTCACCCCTCCACTTT
CDR3 protein: CAGPHPQKSSYNSPLHF

V gene: TRBV10-1
J gene: TRBJ2-7
clone size: .
D gene: TRBD2
CDR3 DNA: TGCGCCAGCAGGGAACTAGCGGGGAACCCTTACGAGCAGTACTTC
CDR3 protein: CASRELAGNPYEQYF

V gene: TRBV7-8
J gene: TRBJ1-5
clone size: .
D gene: .
CDR3 DNA: TGTGCCAGCAGCTCAAGTAACAGCCAAGGTCAGCCCCAGCATTTT
CDR3 protein: CASSSSNSQGQPQHF

V gene: TRBV7-9
J gene: TRBJ1-1
clone size: .
D gene: TRBD1
CDR3 DNA: TGTGCCAGCAGGGGACAGGGTGACACTGAAGCTTTCTTT
CDR3 protein: CASRGQGDTEAFF

V gene: TRBV7-9
J gene: TRBJ1-3
clone size: few
D gene: TRBD1
CDR3 DNA: TGTGCCAGCAGCCCTGGGGACAGTGGAAACACCATATATTTT
CDR3 protein: CASSPGDSGNTIYF

V gene: TRBV10-2
J gene: TRBJ1-6
clone size: .
D gene: .
CDR3 DNA: TGCGCCAGCAGTCCGCGGGCGTTTTATAATTCACCCCTCCACTTT
CDR3 protein: CASSPRAFYNSPLHF

V gene: TRBV19
J gene: TRBJ1-1
clone size: few
D gene: .
CDR3 DNA: TGTGCCAGTAGTCCCGGGAAAGGTTATGGATACACTGAAGCTTTCTTT
CDR3 protein: CASSPGKGYGYTEAFF

V gene: TRBV7-2
J gene: TRBJ2-1
clone size: few
D gene: .
CDR3 DNA: TGTGCCAGCAGCTTAGTGGGCAGCTCCTACAATGAGCAGTTCTTC
CDR3 protein: CASSLVGSSYNEQFF

V gene: TRBV6-1
J gene: TRBJ1-2
clone size: .
D gene: TRBD1
CDR3 DNA: TGTGCCAGCAGTGAAGCGTTCCCGGGGACAGGGGATTTCTATGGCTACACCTTC
CDR3 protein: CASSEAFPGTGDFYGYTF

V gene: TRBV27
J gene: TRBJ2-1
clone size: .
D gene: TRBD2
CDR3 DNA: TGTGCCAGCAGTTTATCTAGCGGGACCTACAATGAGCAGTTCTTC
CDR3 protein: CASSLSSGTYNEQFF

V gene: TRBV19
J gene: TRBJ2-1
clone size: few
D gene: .
CDR3 DNA: TGTGCCAGTAGTACCACCGTTTCGGGGGCCTACAATGAGCAGTTCTTC
CDR3 protein: CASSTTVSGAYNEQFF

V gene: TRBV30
J gene: TRBJ1-5
clone size: .
D gene: TRBD1
CDR3 DNA: TGTGCCTGGAGTGTAGGGGGCGCTCAGCCCCAGCATTTT
CDR3 protein: CAWSVGGAQPQHF

V gene: TRBV5-5
J gene: TRBJ1-1
clone size: .
D gene: .
CDR3 DNA: TGTGCCAGCAGCTCTGATCAGGCTTTCTTT
CDR3 protein: CASSSDQAFF

V gene: TRBV7-3
J gene: TRBJ2-2
clone size: .
D gene: .
CDR3 DNA: TGTGCCAGCAGCTTAAGAGGCAACGGGGAGCTGTTTTTT
CDR3 protein: CASSLRGNGELFF

V gene: TRBV20-1
J gene: TRBJ2-1
clone size: .
D gene: .
CDR3 DNA: TGCAGTGCCTTAGACTACAATGAGCAGTTCTTC
CDR3 protein: CSALDYNEQFF

V gene: TRBV2
J gene: TRBJ1-2
clone size: few
D gene: TRBD1
CDR3 DNA: TGTGCCAGCAGTGCGGACAGGCTCGACAGCTATGGCTACACCTTC
CDR3 protein: CASSADRLDSYGYTF

V gene: TRBV5-8
J gene: TRBJ1-5
clone size: .
D gene: .
CDR3 DNA: TGTGCCAGCAGCCCTGGCGACCGCCAGGGGACTCAGCCCCAGCATTTT
CDR3 protein: CASSPGDRQGTQPQHF

V gene: TRBV29-1
J gene: TRBJ1-1
clone size: once
D gene: .
CDR3 DNA: TGCAGCGTTGAATTTGCGGCCGCTTTCTTT
CDR3 protein: CSVEFAAAFF

V gene: TRBV5-1
J gene: TRBJ2-7
clone size: .
D gene: TRBD2
CDR3 DNA: TGCGCCAGCAGTCATTGGACTAGCGGGGGCTACGAGCAGTACTTC
CDR3 protein: CASSHWTSGGYEQYF

V gene: TRBV1
J gene: TRBJ2-2
clone size: .
D gene: .
CDR3 DNA: TGCACCAGCAGCCGGCTCCTCTCTTGTAACACCGGGGAGCTGTTTTTT
CDR3 protein: CTSSRLLSCNTGELFF

V gene: TRBV10-3
J gene: TRBJ1-2
clone size: .
D gene: .
CDR3 DNA: TGTGCCATCAGTGAGTCGACAGCTTATGGCTACACCTTC
CDR3 protein: CAISESTAYGYTF

V gene: TRBV6-1
J gene: TRBJ2-7
clone size: .
D gene: TRBD2
CDR3 DNA: TGTGCCAGCACCCAGGGACTAGCGGGTGGATACGAGCAGTACTTC
CDR3 protein: CASTQGLAGGYEQYF

V gene: TRBV14
J gene: TRBJ1-2
clone size: .
D gene: .
CDR3 DNA: TGTGCCAGCAGCAAAGGGGGGGACTATGGCTACACCTTC
CDR3 protein: CASSKGGDYGYTF

V gene: TRBV5-1
J gene: TRBJ1-1
clone size: .
D gene: .
CDR3 DNA: TGCGCCAGCAGCCCGGGACACCTATACACTGAAGCTTTCTTT
CDR3 protein: CASSPGHLYTEAFF

V gene: TRBV5-1
J gene: TRBJ2-7
clone size: few
D gene: .
CDR3 DNA: TGCGCCAGCAGCTTGGCCCCGACAGCCTCCTACGAGCAGTACTTC
CDR3 protein: CASSLAPTASYEQYF

V gene: TRBV30
J gene: TRBJ2-7
clone size: .
D gene: TRBD2
CDR3 DNA: TGTGCCTGGAGTAATCTAGCGGGAAATGGCGAGCAGTACTTC
CDR3 protein: CAWSNLAGNGEQYF

V gene: TRBV15
J gene: TRBJ1-2
clone size: .
D gene: .
CDR3 DNA: TGTGCCACCAGCGGCGGAACTAACTATGGCTACACCTTC
CDR3 protein: CATSGGTNYGYTF

V gene: TRBV6-1
J gene: TRBJ2-1
clone size: .
D gene: .
CDR3 DNA: TGTGCCAGCAGTCCAGCGGGTTATTACAATGAGCAGTTCTTC
CDR3 protein: CASSPAGYYNEQFF

V gene: TRBV11-2
J gene: TRBJ1-5
clone size: .
D gene: .
CDR3 DNA: TGTGCCAGCAGCTTTAGCTCGGAGAGTCAGCCCCAGCATTTT
CDR3 protein: CASSFSSESQPQHF

V gene: TRBV11-2
J gene: TRBJ2-1
clone size: .
D gene: TRBD2
CDR3 DNA: TGTGCCAGCAGCCGCCGGACTAGCGGGCTCACCCCTTACAATGAGCAGTTCTTC
CDR3 protein: CASSRRTSGLTPYNEQFF

V gene: TRBV6-1
J gene: TRBJ1-5
clone size: few
D gene: .
CDR3 DNA: TGTGCCAGCAGTGACAGGGGACCCAATCAGCCCCAGCATTTT
CDR3 protein: CASSDRGPNQPQHF

V gene: TRBV9
J gene: TRBJ2-1
clone size: .
D gene: TRBD1
CDR3 DNA: TGTGCCAGCAGCGTAGAGGGGGCCGCCTACAATGAGCAGTTCTTC
CDR3 protein: CASSVEGAAYNEQFF

V gene: TRBV11-2
J gene: TRBJ2-3
clone size: few
D gene: TRBD2
CDR3 DNA: TGTGCCAGCAGCTTGATAGCGGGAGGGCTGGCAGATACGCAGTATTTT
CDR3 protein: CASSLIAGGLADTQYF

V gene: TRBV29-1
J gene: TRBJ2-7
clone size: few
D gene: TRBD1
CDR3 DNA: TGCAGCGTTTACAACAGGGGCTCCTACGAGCAGTACTTC
CDR3 protein: CSVYNRGSYEQYF

V gene: TRBV5-1
J gene: TRBJ1-6
clone size: .
D gene: .
CDR3 DNA: TGCGCCAGCAGCCCCCGGGTGTGGACAGAACCCCTCCACTTT
CDR3 protein: CASSPRVWTEPLHF

V gene: TRBV10-2
J gene: TRBJ2-1
clone size: .
D gene: TRBD2
CDR3 DNA: TGCGCCAGTTATACCGGGACTAGCGGCGAGCAGTTCTTC
CDR3 protein: CASYTGTSGEQFF

V gene: TRBV5-5
J gene: TRBJ2-1
clone size: .
D gene: .
CDR3 DNA: TGTGCCAGCAGCCTTCGTGAGGAGCGGTTTACAAGGAGCTCCTACAATGAGCAGTTCTTC
CDR3 protein: CASSLREERFTRSSYNEQFF

V gene: TRBV9
J gene: TRBJ2-7
clone size: .
D gene: TRBD1
CDR3 DNA: TGTGCCAGCACCAAGGGACAGGGAACCTCCTACGAGCAGTACTTC
CDR3 protein: CASTKGQGTSYEQYF

V gene: TRBV11-2
J gene: TRBJ2-1
clone size: .
D gene: TRBD2
CDR3 DNA: TGTGCCAGCAGCTTGCTAGCGGGGTCCTACAATGAGCAGTTCTTC
CDR3 protein: CASSLLAGSYNEQFF

V gene: TRBV10-3
J gene: TRBJ2-7
clone size: .
D gene: TRBD1
CDR3 DNA: TGTGCCATCAGTGAGAAACAGGGGAGTGGCTACGAGCAGTACTTC
CDR3 protein: CAISEKQGSGYEQYF

V gene: TRBV18
J gene: TRBJ1-4
clone size: few
D gene: .
CDR3 DNA: TGTGCCAGCTCACCAGTCCAGCGTAATGAAAAACTGTTTTTT
CDR3 protein: CASSPVQRNEKLFF

V gene: TRBV11-2
J gene: TRBJ2-1
clone size: .
D gene: TRBD2
CDR3 DNA: TGTGCCAGCAGCTTTGCGGGAGTGGGCAATGAGCAGTTCTTC
CDR3 protein: CASSFAGVGNEQFF

V gene: TRBV5-1
J gene: TRBJ1-5
clone size: few
D gene: .
CDR3 DNA: TGCGCCAGCAGGTTACCGGGACAACAAGGGCAGCCCCAGCATTTT
CDR3 protein: CASRLPGQQGQPQHF

V gene: TRBV2
J gene: TRBJ1-5
clone size: .
D gene: .
CDR3 DNA: TGTGCCAGCAGGGCAGGGGCCGCCAATCAGCCCCAGCATTTT
CDR3 protein: CASRAGAANQPQHF

V gene: TRBV11-2
J gene: TRBJ2-3
clone size: few
D gene: .
CDR3 DNA: TGTGCCAGCCTTAGGAGTACAGATACGCAGTATTTT
CDR3 protein: CASLRSTDTQYF

V gene: TRBV10-3
J gene: TRBJ2-3
clone size: .
D gene: TRBD2
CDR3 DNA: TGTGCCATCAGCCCTGGGACTAGCGGAACAGATACGCAGTATTTT
CDR3 protein: CAISPGTSGTDTQYF

V gene: TRBV6-6
J gene: TRBJ2-7
clone size: medium-sized
D gene: .
CDR3 DNA: TGTGCCAGCCGGGGGACGAGCGGATCCTACGAGCAGTACTTC
CDR3 protein: CASRGTSGSYEQYF

V gene: TRBV29-1
J gene: TRBJ1-1
clone size: .
D gene: TRBD1
CDR3 DNA: TGCAGCGTTGAGGGACAGGGCGGTAGCACTGAAGCTTTCTTT
CDR3 protein: CSVEGQGGSTEAFF

V gene: TRBV7-2
J gene: TRBJ2-3
clone size: .
D gene: TRBD1
CDR3 DNA: TGTGCCAGCAGCTACACAGGGGGCTCCACAGATACGCAGTATTTT
CDR3 protein: CASSYTGGSTDTQYF